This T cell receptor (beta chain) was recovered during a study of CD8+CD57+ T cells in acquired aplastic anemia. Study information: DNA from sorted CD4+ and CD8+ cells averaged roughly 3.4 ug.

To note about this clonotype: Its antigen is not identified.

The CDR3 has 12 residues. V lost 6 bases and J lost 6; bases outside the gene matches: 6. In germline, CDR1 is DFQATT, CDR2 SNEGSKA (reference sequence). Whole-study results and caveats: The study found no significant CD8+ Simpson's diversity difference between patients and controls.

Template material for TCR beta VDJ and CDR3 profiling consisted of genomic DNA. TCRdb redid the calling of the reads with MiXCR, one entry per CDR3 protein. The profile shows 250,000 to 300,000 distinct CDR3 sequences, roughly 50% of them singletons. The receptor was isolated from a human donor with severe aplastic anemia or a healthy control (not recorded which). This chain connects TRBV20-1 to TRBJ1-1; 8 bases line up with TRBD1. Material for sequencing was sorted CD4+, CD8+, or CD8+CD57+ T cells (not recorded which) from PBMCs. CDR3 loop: CSAWDRKAEAFF. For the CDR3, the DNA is TGCAGTGCCTGGGACAGGAAGGCTGAAGCTTTCTTT.